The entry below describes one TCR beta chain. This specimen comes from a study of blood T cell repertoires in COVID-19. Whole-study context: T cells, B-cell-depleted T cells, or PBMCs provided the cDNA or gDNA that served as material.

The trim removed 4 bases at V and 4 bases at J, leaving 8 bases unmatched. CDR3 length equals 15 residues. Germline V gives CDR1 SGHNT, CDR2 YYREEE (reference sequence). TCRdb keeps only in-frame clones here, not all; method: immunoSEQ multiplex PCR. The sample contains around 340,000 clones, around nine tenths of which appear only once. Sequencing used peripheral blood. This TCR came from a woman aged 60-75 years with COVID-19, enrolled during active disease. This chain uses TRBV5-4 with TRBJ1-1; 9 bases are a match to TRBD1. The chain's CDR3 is CASSIPGTGSTEAFF. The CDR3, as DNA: TGTGCCAGCAGCATTCCCGGGACAGGGAGCACTGAAGCTTTCTTT.